These T cell receptor beta chains were read from a single sample in a study of long-term antiretroviral therapy in people with HIV. TCRdb's copy holds only in-frame clones and misses some; the assay was immunoSEQ multiplex PCR. The sample records over 10,000 clones, around 76% being singletons. Material: unsorted PBMCs, obtained around 8.2 years after starting antiretroviral therapy. The origin of the receptors is a man aged 45-65 years with HIV. The CDR3 runs from the conserved cysteine through the conserved F or W.

v_call: TRBV7-9
cdr3_length: 15
cdr3_aa: CASSSTDRGPDTQYF

v_call: TRBV7-6
cdr3_length: 16
cdr3_aa: CASSFRSGGVNEKLFF

v_call: TRBV4-1
cdr3_length: 14
cdr3_aa: CASSQDTYNQPQHF

v_call: TRBV5-6
cdr3_length: 14
cdr3_aa: CASSLPLRVETQYF

v_call: TRBV2
cdr3_length: 15
cdr3_aa: CASFSFYQPYNEQFF

v_call: TRBV7-9
cdr3_length: 14
cdr3_aa: CASSLVGFTDTQYF

v_call: TRBV6-1
cdr3_length: 16
cdr3_aa: CASSAVRTASGNTIYF

v_call: TRBV6-5
cdr3_length: 15
cdr3_aa: CASSPVTGPGNTIYF

v_call: TRBV5-4
cdr3_length: 15
cdr3_aa: CASSFGDRVKNIQYF

v_call: TRBV4-1
cdr3_length: 17
cdr3_aa: CASSAYPFSGSKNIQYF

v_call: TRBV5-4
cdr3_length: 11
cdr3_aa: CASLAGDEQFF

v_call: TRBV25-1
cdr3_length: 13
cdr3_aa: CASSESGFYGYTF

v_call: TRBV7-9
cdr3_length: 15
cdr3_aa: CASSWASYGANVLTF

v_call: TRBV7-9
cdr3_length: 16
cdr3_aa: CASSLGRTGENYGYTF

v_call: TRBV10-1
cdr3_length: 15
cdr3_aa: CASSDKGAPDTEAFF

v_call: TRBV29-1
cdr3_length: 11
cdr3_aa: CSVENGNTIYF

v_call: TRBV7-2
cdr3_length: 15
cdr3_aa: CASSLVHGYQETQYF

v_call: TRBV7-2
cdr3_length: 18
cdr3_aa: CASSLKRTGMTSTDTQYF

v_call: TRBV13
cdr3_length: 16
cdr3_aa: CASSLAGFGLREKLFF

v_call: TRBV12-5
cdr3_length: 16
cdr3_aa: CASGLPTGSSTGELFF

v_call: TRBV4-1
cdr3_length: 12
cdr3_aa: CASSLPSEKLFF

v_call: TRBV7-9
cdr3_length: 15
cdr3_aa: CASSGTSGVVDEQYF

v_call: TRBV5-6
cdr3_length: 14
cdr3_aa: CASSLQGSAYGYTF

v_call: TRBV25-1
cdr3_length: 11
cdr3_aa: CASSDGGPQHF

v_call: TRBV19
cdr3_length: 15
cdr3_aa: CASSMVSGEYYEQYF

v_call: TRBV9
cdr3_length: 16
cdr3_aa: CASSVDRFLGTGELFF

v_call: TRBV19
cdr3_length: 14
cdr3_aa: CASSSDGGTGELFF

v_call: TRBV25-1
cdr3_length: 14
cdr3_aa: CASSEPGGDYEQYF

v_call: TRBV11-2
cdr3_length: 13
cdr3_aa: CASSSPKDSPLHF

v_call: TRBV2
cdr3_length: 15
cdr3_aa: CASSPAGQGAEGYTF

v_call: TRBV5-6
cdr3_length: 16
cdr3_aa: CASSLAFPGVGNEQFF

v_call: TRBV9
cdr3_length: 16
cdr3_aa: CASSVGLAGDTDTQYF

v_call: TRBV7-6
cdr3_length: 14
cdr3_aa: CASSLSSVDGELFF

v_call: TRBV7-8
cdr3_length: 13
cdr3_aa: CASSSRIPYGYTF

v_call: TRBV29-1
cdr3_length: 14
cdr3_aa: CSVEVVGSGNTIYF

v_call: TRBV5-1
cdr3_length: 13
cdr3_aa: CASTSGPANGYTF

v_call: TRBV15
cdr3_length: 14
cdr3_aa: CATSGPDREVVAFF

v_call: TRBV12-5
cdr3_length: 13
cdr3_aa: CASGLNSNQPQHF

v_call: TRBV28
cdr3_length: 15
cdr3_aa: CASSPPEWGVTEAFF

v_call: TRBV13
cdr3_length: 10
cdr3_aa: CASGYIEAFF

v_call: TRBV5-1
cdr3_length: 15
cdr3_aa: CASSYRTSGTYEQYF

v_call: TRBV27
cdr3_length: 14
cdr3_aa: CASSLWGLGEKLFF

v_call: TRBV11-3
cdr3_length: 18
cdr3_aa: CASSLAPTVPDISDEAFF

v_call: TRBV6-1
cdr3_length: 13
cdr3_aa: CASSRTGVYGYTF

v_call: TRBV4-1
cdr3_length: 12
cdr3_aa: CASSQQAGELFF

v_call: TRBV27
cdr3_length: 17
cdr3_aa: CASRKGAAEEFGNTIYF

v_call: TRBV12-5
cdr3_length: 11
cdr3_aa: CASGPLLGQYF

v_call: TRBV7-3
cdr3_length: 15
cdr3_aa: CASSLMGGYNSPLHF

v_call: TRBV5-8
cdr3_length: 14
cdr3_aa: CASSWDGANSPLHF

v_call: TRBV7-9
cdr3_length: 18
cdr3_aa: CASSFGRTGSTGANVLTF

v_call: TRBV7-3
cdr3_length: 15
cdr3_aa: CASSFGTSSTDTQYF

v_call: TRBV4-1
cdr3_length: 14
cdr3_aa: CASTPVGSGNTIYF